These 21 T cell receptor beta chains originate from one sample sequenced in a study of post-analysis software for immune sequencing data. Study results and limitations: Four or five TRBV segments were significantly more frequent in patients than in controls. TRBV5-6, TRBV5-1 and TRBV20-1 were among these segments.

Their antigens remain unidentified. The TCR beta cDNA libraries contained unique molecular identifiers. TCRdb reanalysed the PCR reads using MiXCR and keeps one entry per CDR3 protein. Altogether 450,000 or so distinct CDR3 sequences are present, under 55% being singletons, with the ten largest covering about 12%. Sequenced input: blood. These receptors all come from a girl aged 5-17 years with multiple sclerosis.

This chain connects TRBV4-2 to TRBJ2-1; 14 nucleotides align to TRBD2. From germline, CDR1 is LGHNA and CDR2 YNFKEQ. The CDR3 extends over 21 amino acids. J lost 0 bases, V lost 4 bases, and 14 bases had no gene match. The CDR3 sequence: CASSPQPGLAGDRGSYNEQFF. Written as DNA, the CDR3 is TGTGCCAGCAGCCCGCAACCGGGACTAGCGGGAGATCGGGGCTCCTACAATGAGCAGTTCTTC.

This chain links TRBV24-1 with TRBJ2-1; D possibly uses TRBD1 or TRBD2 (5 bases each). Deletions cut 4 bases from V and 3 bases from J, with 21 bases between. The CDR3 is made up of 18 amino acids. The germline V gene encodes CDR1 KGHDR and CDR2 SFDVKD. In DNA, the CDR3 is TGTGCCACCAGTGACTCAGGATCGGGTTGGGGGAGCTACAATGAGCAGTTCTTC. It yields the protein CATSDSGSGWGSYNEQFF.

The V gene is TRBV5-1, the J gene TRBJ2-1; tentatively, D is TRBD1 (6 bases). The CDR3 consists of 15 residues. The germline V gene has CDR1 SGHRS and CDR2 YFSETQ. The V gene lost 1 base and the J gene lost 1 base, with 9 bases spanning the gap. The CDR3, as DNA: TGCGCCAGCAGCTTGACCCAGGGGTCCTACAATGAGCAGTTCTTC. Translation: CASSLTQGSYNEQFF.

The rearrangement links TRBV11-2 to TRBJ2-3; possibly TRBD2 for D (6 bases). V lost 5 bases and J 4 bases, leaving 16 bases between the germline ends. The CDR3 is 15 residues long. From germline, CDR1 is SGHAT and CDR2 FQNNGV. The CDR3 here is CASSPGMGEADTQYF. In DNA form, the CDR3 reads TGTGCCAGCAGCCCCGGGATGGGGGAGGCAGATACGCAGTATTTT. The full variable domain, completed using reference TRBV11-2 and TRBJ2-3, is EAGVAQSPRYKIIEKRQSVAFWCNPISGHATLYWYQQILGQGPKLLIQFQNNGVVDDSQLPKDRFSAERLKGVDSTLKIQPAKLEDSAVYLCASSPGMGEADTQYFGPGTRLTVL.

Comments on this clonotype: The junction departs from the called germline gene at one end, perhaps through a read error. CDR3 coding DNA: TGTGCCAGCTCCCCCGCGGGGAAACCTTACGGGCAGTACTTC. This encodes CASSPAGKPYGQYF. V is TRBV18 and J is TRBJ2-7; D perhaps matches TRBD2 (6 bases). This CDR3 has 14 amino acids. Germline V lookup: CDR1 KGHSH, CDR2 LQKENI.

This clonotype was seen once. This chain connects TRBV28 to TRBJ1-1; D remains ambiguous. V lost 10 bases to trimming and J lost 0 bases, with 9 bases between them. Germline CDR1 is MDHEN and CDR2 is SYDVKM. CDR3 length: 12 residues. The CDR3 DNA follows: TGTGCCACCCAGGATTTGAACACTGAAGCTTTCTTT. This translates into CATQDLNTEAFF.

This clonotype was seen a few times. V is TRBV10-3 and J is TRBJ1-2; D possibly corresponds to TRBD1 (5 bases). CDR3 length: 12 amino acids. Trimming removed 7 bases from V and 4 bases from J, with 10 bases in between. The germline V gene encodes CDR1 ENHRY and CDR2 SYGVKD. The CDR3 reads CAITDSRYGYTF. CDR3 coding DNA: TGTGCCATCACCGACAGCCGCTATGGCTACACCTTC.

The V call is TRBV3-1, the J call TRBJ1-2; TRBD1 might be the D (6 bases). The CDR3 extends over 15 amino acids. CDR1 is LGHDT and CDR2 is YNNKEL in the germline V gene (reference sequence). Trimming took 0 bases from V and 4 from J, leaving 12 bases between them. The CDR3 nucleotides read TGTGCCAGCAGCCAAGACGGGGGCAGCTTCTATGGCTACACCTTC. This gives the protein CASSQDGGSFYGYTF. The full variable domain, completed using reference TRBV3-1 and TRBJ1-2, is DTAVSQTPKYLVTQMGNDKSIKCEQNLGHDTMYWYKQDSKKFLKIMFSYNNKELIINETVPNRFSPKSPDKAHLNLHINSLELGDSAVYFCASSQDGGSFYGYTFGSGTRLTVV.

The rearrangement links TRBV7-3 to TRBJ1-2; no firm D call. Germline V lookup: CDR1 SGHTA, CDR2 FQGTGA. The germline V and J ends were trimmed by 5 bases and 2 bases, with 9 bases remaining between them. The CDR3 is 13 residues long. For the CDR3, the DNA is TGTGCCAGCAGCCCGGCCAACAACTATGGCTACACCTTC. Its translation is CASSPANNYGYTF.

This clonotype has more than one count but fewer than ten. The chain recombines TRBV6-4 with TRBJ2-1, with TRBD2 as a possible D gene (5 bases). V was clipped by 4 bases and J by 10 bases, with 14 bases between them. Germline CDR1 is MRHNA and CDR2 is SNTAGT. This CDR3 contains 13 residues. The CDR3: CASSVIPRGEQFF. For the CDR3, the DNA is TGTGCCAGCAGTGTTATCCCCAGAGGGGAGCAGTTCTTC.

The rearrangement links TRBV4-1 to TRBJ2-5, with 7 bases identical to TRBD2. CDR1 is MGHRA and CDR2 is YSYEKL in the germline V gene. The J segment lost 5 bases and the V segment lost 0 bases, leaving 9 bases of the junction unmatched. The CDR3 is 16 amino acids. The CDR3 sequence is CASSQDRTGGWETQYF. The CDR3 DNA sequence: TGCGCCAGCAGCCAAGATCGAACGGGAGGTTGGGAGACCCAGTACTTC.

The CDR3 sequence is CASSPYPRGRAYEQYF. In nucleotides, the CDR3 is TGTGCCAGCAGTCCCTACCCGAGGGGGAGGGCCTACGAGCAGTACTTC. The chain uses TRBV27 and TRBJ2-7; tentatively, D is TRBD2 (7 bases). Germline V gene lookup returns CDR1 MNHEY and CDR2 SMNVEV (reference sequence). V was shortened by 5 bases and J by 2 bases, with 19 bases between the two germline ends. There are 16 residues in the CDR3.

This clonotype showed up just a few times. The chain links TRBV28 to TRBJ2-3; 9 bases map to TRBD2. With V trimmed by 10 bases and J by 8 bases, 13 bases remained unmatched. The CDR3 runs 14 residues. Germline V gene lookup returns CDR1 MDHEN and CDR2 SYDVKM. The CDR3 region is CATHLAGDLATQYF. CDR3 sequence (DNA): TGTGCCACCCACTTAGCGGGAGATTTGGCTACGCAGTATTTT.

The CDR3 sequence is CASSHSNQPQHF. The DNA of the CDR3 is TGTGCCAGCAGCCATAGCAATCAGCCCCAGCATTTT. The genes are TRBV12-3 or TRBV12-4 and TRBJ1-5; D unclear. The CDR3 spans 12 residues. Trimming stripped 6 bases from V and 0 bases from J, with 3 bases between.

This sequence joins TRBV5-1 and TRBJ2-2; D unresolved. Trimming removed 1 base at V and 7 bases at J, with 11 bases between. This CDR3 contains 14 residues. The V gene's germline CDR1 is SGHRS and CDR2 YFSETQ. CDR3 coding DNA: TGCGCCAGCAGCTTGATTCAGGTCGACGGGGAGCTGTTTTTT. This translates into CASSLIQVDGELFF.

Remarks on this clonotype: Germline and junction disagree at one end, which may indicate a read error. DNA for the CDR3: TGTGCCAGCAGCCCATTCCCCAGCGGGAGAACCGAGGAGCTGTTTTTT. It codes for CASSPFPSGRTEELFF. V is TRBV7-3 and J is TRBJ2-2, with 8 nucleotides matching TRBD2. CDR3 length equals 16 residues. From germline, CDR1 is SGHTA and CDR2 FQGTGA.

This clonotype was counted a few times. This rearrangement joins TRBV4-1 to TRBJ2-7, with 7 bases fitting TRBD2. Germline assignment: CDR1 MGHRA and CDR2 YSYEKL. The V gene end was trimmed by 6 bases and the J gene end by 2 bases; junction bases not matched to a gene: 7. The CDR3 has 14 residues. CDR3 sequence: CASSLERGTYEQYF. CDR3 sequence (DNA): TGCGCCAGCAGTCTCGAGCGGGGCACCTACGAGCAGTACTTC.

The V and J genes are TRBV9 and TRBJ2-1; 10 bases map to TRBD2. The CDR3 runs to 16 residues. V lost 0 bases, J lost 9 bases, and 9 bases stayed unmatched. CDR1 and CDR2 from the germline V gene are SGDLS and YYNGEE. CDR3 residues: CASSVVPSGSIGEQFF. CDR3 coding DNA: TGTGCCAGCAGCGTAGTTCCTAGCGGGAGTATTGGTGAGCAGTTCTTC. Based on the CDR3 plus reference TRBV9 and TRBJ2-1, the full variable domain is DSGVTQTPKHLITATGQRVTLRCSPRSGDLSVYWYQQSLDQGLQFLIQYYNGEERAKGNILERFSAQQFPDLHSELNLSSLELGDSALYFCASSVVPSGSIGEQFFGPGTRLTVL.

About this clonotype: One base away lies a much larger clone, so this may be a sequencing read error. The J gene is TRBJ2-2, the V gene TRBV10-3; TRBD2 is a possible D gene (5 bases). Germline lookup yields CDR1 ENHRY and CDR2 SYGVKD. The CDR3 totals 14 residues. The CDR3 here is CAISDELNTGVLFF. CDR3 sequence (DNA): TGTGCCATCAGTGACGAACTCAACACCGGGGTGCTGTTTTTT.

The V call is TRBV20-1, the J call TRBJ2-6; 8 nucleotides align to TRBD2. The CDR3 consists of 18 residues. After removal of 0 bases from V and 0 bases from J, the junction contained 7 bases not matched to a gene. The germline V gene encodes CDR1 DFQATT and CDR2 SNEGSKA (reference sequence). The CDR3 nucleotides read TGCAGTGCTAGAGAGAGCGGGGGAACCTACTCTGGGGCCAACGTCCTGACTTTC. It encodes CSARESGGTYSGANVLTF.

The chain joins TRBV5-1 to TRBJ2-7; no definite D call. Trimming stripped 0 bases from V and 3 bases from J, with 7 bases between. The CDR3 is made up of 13 amino acids. Germline V gene lookup returns CDR1 SGHRS and CDR2 YFSETQ. The CDR3 here is CASSLESYYEQYF. In nucleotides, the CDR3 is TGCGCCAGCAGCTTGGAGTCCTACTACGAGCAGTACTTC. The whole variable domain, remainder taken from reference TRBV5-1 and TRBJ2-7, is KAGVTQTPRYLIKTRGQQVTLSCSPISGHRSVSWYQQTPGQGLQFLFEYFSETQRNKGNFPGRFSGRQFSNSRSEMNVSTLELGDSALYLCASSLESYYEQYFGPGTRLTVT.